This is a list of T cell receptor beta chains from one sample in a study of identical twins. One entry per CDR3 protein results from TCRdb running MiXCR on the 5' RACE reads. The table shows 230,000 or so distinct CDR3 sequences, with about 8% occurring only once. These data were likewise used in another study, on yellow fever vaccine responses in identical twins.

Sequenced material: CD8+ T cells sorted from blood. The receptors originated from a woman aged 18-29 years in good health. Each CDR3 is given with its conserved first and last residue. D genes are given only for firm matches. Clone size, where shown, is once, few, many, or a class for clones that have expanded.

CDR3 DNA,CDR3 protein,V gene,clone size,D gene,J gene
TGTGCCAGCAGCCTTAGTGGGACTAGCGGTGGCGAGCAGTACTTC,CASSLSGTSGGEQYF,TRBV9,large,TRBD2,TRBJ2-7
TGTGCCAGCAGCTCAATCGGACAGGGACTTATGAACACTGAAGCTTTCTTT,CASSSIGQGLMNTEAFF,TRBV7-9,few,TRBD1,TRBJ1-1
TGTGCCAGCAGTTACTCCGGGGGGGGCAATGAGCAGTTCTTC,CASSYSGGGNEQFF,TRBV6-2/TRBV6-3,few,TRBD2,TRBJ2-1
TGTGCCAGTAAGTGGGGTGGTTACTACGAGCAGTACTTC,CASKWGGYYEQYF,TRBV12-3/TRBV12-4,many,.,TRBJ2-7
TGTGCCACCAGCAGAGTGAGCGCGGCGGCTCAGCCCCAGCATTTT,CATSRVSAAAQPQHF,TRBV15,.,.,TRBJ1-5
TGCAGCGTTGTAGCGGGAGAGGCCTACGAGCAGTACTTC,CSVVAGEAYEQYF,TRBV29-1,many,TRBD2,TRBJ2-7
TGTGCCAGCAGCTTAGCTGTCAATGAGCAGTTCTTC,CASSLAVNEQFF,TRBV7-8,once,.,TRBJ2-1
TGTGCCAGCAGCAGGAACTTCCTCGAGCAGTACTTC,CASSRNFLEQYF,TRBV7-8,many,.,TRBJ2-7
TGCAGTGCTAGACCATACGGGCTAGCGGGAGCTCAATACAATGAGCAGTTCTTC,CSARPYGLAGAQYNEQFF,TRBV20-1,.,TRBD2,TRBJ2-1
TGCGCCAGCAGCCAAGATGCGAGCGGCCTTACTTACGAGCAGTACTTC,CASSQDASGLTYEQYF,TRBV4-3,many,.,TRBJ2-7
TGTGCCAGCAGCCAAGACAGGTATAGCGGGAGTCCCACAGATACGCAGTATTTT,CASSQDRYSGSPTDTQYF,TRBV14,.,TRBD2,TRBJ2-3
TGTGCCAGCAGCCACCGGGACCGGGAGTGCACCCAGTACTTC,CASSHRDRECTQYF,TRBV21-1,few,.,TRBJ2-5
TGCGCCAGCAGTGATGAGGGCTCCTATAATTCACCCCTCCACTTT,CASSDEGSYNSPLHF,TRBV10-2,many,.,TRBJ1-6
TGTGCCAGCAGCATTGGACTAGCGGACACCTACGAGCAGTACTTC,CASSIGLADTYEQYF,TRBV7-2,.,TRBD2,TRBJ2-7
TGTGCCAGCAGCTCTCAGACTCTCCCCGAAGAGACCCAGTACTTC,CASSSQTLPEETQYF,TRBV7-9,few,.,TRBJ2-5
TGCAGCGTTGAAGTCGGGGAGGGGACGAGGACCCAGTACTTC,CSVEVGEGTRTQYF,TRBV29-1,many,TRBD2,TRBJ2-5